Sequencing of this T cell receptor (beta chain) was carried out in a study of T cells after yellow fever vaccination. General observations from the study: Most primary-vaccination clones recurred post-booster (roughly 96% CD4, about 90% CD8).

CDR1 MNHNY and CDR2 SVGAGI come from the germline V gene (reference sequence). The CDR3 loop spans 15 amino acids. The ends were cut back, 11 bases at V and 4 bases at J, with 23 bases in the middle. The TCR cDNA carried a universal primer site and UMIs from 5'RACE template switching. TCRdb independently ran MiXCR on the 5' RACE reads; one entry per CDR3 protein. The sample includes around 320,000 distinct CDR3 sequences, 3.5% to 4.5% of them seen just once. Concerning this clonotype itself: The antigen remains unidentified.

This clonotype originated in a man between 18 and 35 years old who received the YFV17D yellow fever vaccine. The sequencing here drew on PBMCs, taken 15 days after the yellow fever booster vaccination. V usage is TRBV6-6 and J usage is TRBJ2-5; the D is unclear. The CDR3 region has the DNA TGTGCCTGTCAGCGCGGAACCTACGTTGGAGAGACCCAGTACTTC. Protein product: CACQRGTYVGETQYF.